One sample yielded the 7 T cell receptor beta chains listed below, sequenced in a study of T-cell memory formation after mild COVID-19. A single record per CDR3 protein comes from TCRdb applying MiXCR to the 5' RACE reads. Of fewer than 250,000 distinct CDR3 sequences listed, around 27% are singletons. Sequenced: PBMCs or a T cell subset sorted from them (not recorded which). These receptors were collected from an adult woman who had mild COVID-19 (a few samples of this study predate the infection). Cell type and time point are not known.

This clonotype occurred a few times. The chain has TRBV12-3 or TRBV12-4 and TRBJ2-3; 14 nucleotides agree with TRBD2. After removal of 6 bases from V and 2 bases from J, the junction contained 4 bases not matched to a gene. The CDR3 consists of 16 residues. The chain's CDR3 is CASSRTSGGNTDTQYF. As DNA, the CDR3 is TGTGCCAGCAGCCGGACTAGCGGGGGGAACACAGATACGCAGTATTTT.

The CDR3 loop is CASSRAGTSGHNEQFF. CDR3 bases: TGCGCCAGCAGTCGTGCCGGGACTAGCGGACACAATGAGCAGTTCTTC. The chain is built from TRBV23-1 and TRBJ2-1; 11 nucleotides line up with TRBD2. TRBV23-1 counts as an open reading frame of uncertain function. This CDR3 region has 16 residues. V dropped 4 bases and J dropped 5; count of bases not matched to a gene: 7.

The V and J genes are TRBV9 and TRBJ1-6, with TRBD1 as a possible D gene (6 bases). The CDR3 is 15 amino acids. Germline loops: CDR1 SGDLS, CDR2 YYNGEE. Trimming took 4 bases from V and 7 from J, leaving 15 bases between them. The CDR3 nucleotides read TGTGCCAGCAGCCCAAGATGGGGGGGCAATTCACCCCTCCACTTT. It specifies CASSPRWGGNSPLHF.

DNA for the CDR3: TGTGCCAGCTCACCACTCCTTGAAATCCCCTCGAACACTGAAGCTTTCTTT. Translation: CASSPLLEIPSNTEAFF. The chain carries TRBV18 and TRBJ1-1; D gene ambiguous. The CDR3 runs 17 residues. V lost 1 base and J 1 base, leaving 16 bases between the germline ends. Germline CDR1 reads KGHSH; CDR2 reads LQKENI.

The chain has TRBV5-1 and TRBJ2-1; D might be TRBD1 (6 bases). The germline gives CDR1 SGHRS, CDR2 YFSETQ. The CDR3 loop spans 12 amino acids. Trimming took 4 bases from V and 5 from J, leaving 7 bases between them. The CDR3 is CASSEGDNEQFF. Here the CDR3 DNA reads TGCGCCAGCAGCGAGGGGGACAATGAGCAGTTCTTC.

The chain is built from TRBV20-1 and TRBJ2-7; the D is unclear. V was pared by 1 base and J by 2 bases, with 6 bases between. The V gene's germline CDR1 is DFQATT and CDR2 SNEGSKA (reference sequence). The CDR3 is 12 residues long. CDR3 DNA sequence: TGCAGTGCTAGAGGTCAGACCTACGAGCAGTACTTC. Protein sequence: CSARGQTYEQYF.

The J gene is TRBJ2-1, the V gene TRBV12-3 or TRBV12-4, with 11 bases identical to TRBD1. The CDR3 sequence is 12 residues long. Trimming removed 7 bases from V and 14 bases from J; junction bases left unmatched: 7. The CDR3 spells CASTGQGAREFF. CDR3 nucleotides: TGTGCCAGCACTGGACAGGGGGCGAGGGAGTTCTTC.